A selection of T cell receptor beta chains follows, all from one sample in a study of blood T cell repertoires in COVID-19. TCRdb's copy holds only in-frame clones and misses some; the assay was immunoSEQ multiplex PCR. The repertoire holds around 300,000 clones, with around 91% as singletons. Sequencing was done on a sample of PBMCs or T cells enriched from blood (not recorded which). Every receptor here comes from a woman younger than 30 who had recovered from COVID-19. Both conserved end residues are part of each CDR3. D genes are given only for firm matches. Size values are once, few and many counts, or a class for expanded clones, and some rows have none.

J gene,clone size,D gene,V gene,CDR3 protein,CDR3 DNA
TRBJ1-1,.,TRBD1,TRBV19,CASTKGQVMNTEAFF,TGTGCCAGTACCAAGGGACAGGTTATGAACACTGAAGCTTTCTTT
TRBJ1-1,.,.,TRBV7-5,CARSLGTVPIMNTEAFF,TGTGCCAGAAGCCTTGGGACAGTTCCCATCATGAACACTGAAGCTTTCTTT
TRBJ2-3,.,.,TRBV6-1,CASSDELHTDTQYF,TGTGCCAGCAGTGACGAGCTCCACACAGATACGCAGTATTTT
TRBJ2-6,few,.,TRBV29-1,CSVFSAGANVLTF,TGCAGCGTTTTCAGCGCCGGGGCCAACGTCCTGACTTTC
TRBJ1-1,.,.,TRBV5-4,CASSPGGRRTEAFF,TGTGCCAGCAGCCCGGGTGGGCGGAGGACTGAAGCTTTCTTT
TRBJ1-2,.,TRBD1,TRBV7-2,CASSPDGTVGNYGYTF,TGTGCCAGCAGCCCAGACGGGACAGTGGGTAACTATGGCTACACCTTC
TRBJ1-1,.,.,TRBV4-1,CASSQEQSVGTEAFF,TGCGCCAGCAGCCAGGAACAGTCAGTGGGTACTGAAGCTTTCTTT
TRBJ1-1,.,TRBD1,TRBV6-5,CASTQGGLTEAFF,TGTGCCAGCACCCAGGGGGGTCTCACTGAAGCTTTCTTT
TRBJ2-7,.,TRBD1,TRBV27,CASSIRDRGSYEQYF,TGTGCCAGCAGTATCCGGGACAGGGGGTCCTACGAGCAGTACTTC
TRBJ1-1,.,.,TRBV19,CASSFEARGEAFF,TGTGCCAGTAGTTTCGAGGCGCGGGGTGAAGCTTTCTTT
TRBJ2-1,.,.,TRBV4-2,CASSQAWGDNEQFF,TGTGCCAGCAGCCAAGCCTGGGGGGACAATGAGCAGTTCTTC
TRBJ2-7,.,.,TRBV7-9,CASSFGGASYEQYF,TGTGCCAGCAGCTTCGGTGGGGCCTCCTACGAGCAGTACTTC
TRBJ1-5,.,.,TRBV11-2,CASSPAGGHQPQHF,TGTGCCAGCAGCCCCGCCGGGGGGCATCAGCCCCAGCATTTT
TRBJ1-6,.,.,TRBV5-4,CASSLDRDNSPLHF,TGTGCCAGCAGCTTGGACAGAGATAATTCACCCCTCCACTTT
TRBJ2-2,.,.,TRBV2,CASSDRSTGELFF,TGTGCCAGCAGTGATCGGAGCACCGGGGAGCTGTTTTTT
TRBJ1-1,.,TRBD1,TRBV19,CASKDRGLAEAFF,TGTGCCAGTAAGGACAGGGGGCTGGCTGAAGCTTTCTTT
TRBJ1-4,.,.,TRBV5-6,CASSANRERKEKLFF,TGTGCCAGCAGCGCCAACAGGGAGAGAAAGGAAAAACTGTTTTTT
TRBJ1-5,few,.,TRBV2,CASSKTIQGHSNQPQHF,TGTGCCAGCAGTAAAACCATACAGGGACATAGCAATCAGCCCCAGCATTTT
TRBJ1-6,.,TRBD1,TRBV3-1/TRBV3-2,CASRQAGTGFYNSPLHF,TGTGCCAGCAGACAAGCCGGGACAGGGTTCTATAATTCACCCCTCCACTTT
TRBJ2-1,.,TRBD2,TRBV5-4,CASSLDLAGEPEQFF,TGTGCCAGCAGCTTGGACCTAGCGGGGGAGCCAGAGCAGTTCTTC
TRBJ2-3,.,.,TRBV5-1,CASKVRTSTDTQYF,TGCGCCAGCAAGGTGAGGACTAGCACAGATACGCAGTATTTT
TRBJ2-1,.,.,TRBV7-9,CASHISSYNEQFF,TGTGCCAGTCACATCAGCTCCTACAATGAGCAGTTCTTC
TRBJ1-1,.,.,TRBV6-5,CGTRNTEAFF,TGTGGGACTCGGAACACTGAAGCTTTCTTT
TRBJ2-7,.,TRBD1,TRBV5-1,CASSSGQGAYEQYF,TGCGCCAGCAGCTCGGGACAGGGGGCTTACGAGCAGTACTTC
TRBJ1-2,.,.,TRBV3-1/TRBV3-2,CASSQNPGSYYGYTF,TGTGCCAGCAGCCAAAATCCGGGGTCGTACTATGGCTACACCTTC
TRBJ2-3,.,.,TRBV12-5,CASGSRSTDTQYF,TGTGCTAGTGGTTCCAGGAGCACAGATACGCAGTATTTT
TRBJ1-6,.,.,TRBV5-6,CASSYRSYNSPLHF,TGTGCCAGCAGCTACAGGTCTTATAATTCACCCCTCCACTTT
TRBJ2-7,.,.,TRBV29-1,CSFEYSGGTPF,TGCAGCTTCGAATACAGCGGCGGGACTCCCTTC
TRBJ1-2,.,.,TRBV5-1,CASSLAEGMNGYTF,TGCGCCAGCAGCTTGGCCGAGGGTATGAATGGCTACACCTTC
TRBJ2-7,.,.,TRBV7-6,CASSLELSGFSEQYF,TGTGCCAGCAGCTTAGAGCTGTCAGGGTTCAGCGAGCAGTACTTC
TRBJ1-6,.,TRBD1,TRBV2,CASRGGQGTGNSPLHF,TGTGCCAGCAGGGGTGGACAGGGGACGGGTAATTCACCCCTCCACTTT
TRBJ2-1,.,.,TRBV3-1/TRBV3-2,CASSPPQIPSYNEQFF,TGTGCCAGCAGCCCCCCTCAGATTCCTAGCTACAATGAGCAGTTCTTC
TRBJ2-3,.,TRBD1,TRBV5-1,CASSLEGGRLIFDTQYF,TGCGCCAGCAGCTTGGAAGGGGGCAGGTTAATCTTTGATACGCAGTATTTT
TRBJ1-1,.,TRBD1,TRBV19,CASSTGTGGTEAFF,TGTGCCAGTAGTACCGGGACAGGGGGCACTGAAGCTTTCTTT
TRBJ1-3,.,.,TRBV10-1,CASSESRYSGNTIYF,TGCGCCAGCAGTGAGTCCCGCTACTCTGGAAACACCATATATTTT
TRBJ1-3,.,TRBD1,TRBV28,CASSTGTGPGNTIYF,TGTGCCAGCAGCACAGGGACAGGGCCTGGAAACACCATATATTTT
TRBJ2-7,.,TRBD2,TRBV15,CATRTSGGPSYEQYF,TGTGCCACCAGAACTAGCGGGGGGCCCTCCTACGAGCAGTACTTC
TRBJ2-1,.,TRBD2,TRBV19,CASSSLAGGPSYNEQFF,TGTGCCAGTAGTAGTCTAGCGGGGGGGCCCTCCTACAATGAGCAGTTCTTC
TRBJ2-5,.,.,TRBV12-3/TRBV12-4,CASSPPSGETQYF,TGTGCCAGCAGTCCCCCCTCCGGGGAGACCCAGTACTTC
TRBJ2-1,.,.,TRBV5-1,CASSFGTSYNEQFF,TGCGCCAGCAGCTTTGGGACTTCCTACAATGAGCAGTTCTTC
TRBJ2-6,.,TRBD1,TRBV18,CASQGDSGANVLTF,TGTGCCAGCCAGGGGGACTCTGGGGCCAACGTCCTGACTTTC
TRBJ2-2,.,.,TRBV5-1,CASRGGGQNTGELFF,TGCGCCAGCAGAGGAGGTGGTCAAAACACCGGGGAGCTGTTTTTT
TRBJ1-2,once,.,TRBV12-3/TRBV12-4,CASSTDYYGYTF,TGTGCCAGCAGTACAGATTACTATGGCTACACCTTC
TRBJ1-5,.,TRBD1,TRBV5-6,CASSLGAGGGNQPQHF,TGTGCCAGCAGCTTGGGGGCAGGGGGCGGCAATCAGCCCCAGCATTTT
TRBJ1-1,.,.,TRBV2,CASSELNPEAFF,TGTGCCAGCAGTGAATTAAATCCTGAAGCTTTCTTT
TRBJ1-4,.,.,TRBV25-1,CASTHGGTNEKLFF,TGTGCCAGCACCCACGGAGGGACCAATGAAAAACTGTTTTTT
TRBJ1-2,.,.,TRBV7-9,CASSLGGEANYGYTF,TGTGCCAGCAGCTTAGGAGGGGAGGCTAACTATGGCTACACCTTC